This TCR beta chain originates from a study of cytomegalovirus exposure and HLA in healthy donors. On the study more broadly: Sequencing of 150 million to 200 million T cells in an earlier analysis found some 100 million unique TCR beta sequences. Notes on the study in general: In all likelihood, a cluster of highly shared sequence variants was a sequencing artifact.

PCR was performed using 60 Vbeta and 13 Jbeta primers. TCRdb's table, derived via immunoSEQ multiplex PCR, lists solely in-frame clones and lacks some. The sample holds roughly 100,000 clones, 65% to 80% seen once. The germline CDR1 and CDR2 sequences are SGHNT and YYREEE (reference sequence). The V and J ends lost 6 bases and 0 bases, in that order; junction bases with no gene match: 2. This CDR3 comprises 14 residues. As regards this clone: What it recognizes is unknown.

The receptor was derived from a young woman in good health and CMV-seropositive. Sequenced: PBMCs. The chain couples TRBV5-4 to TRBJ2-3, with 9 bases fitting TRBD2. In DNA, the CDR3 is TGTGCCAGCACAAGCGGGGGGAGCACAGATACGCAGTATTTT. Amino acid sequence: CASTSGGSTDTQYF. The complete variable domain, with remaining parts taken from reference TRBV5-4 and TRBJ2-3, reads ETGVTQSPTHLIKTRGQQVTLRCSSQSGHNTVSWYQQALGQGPQFIFQYYREEENGRGNFPPRFSGLQFPNYSSELNVNALELDDSALYLCASTSGGSTDTQYFGPGTRLTVL.